This is a list of T cell receptor beta chains from one sample in a study of vaccination effects on CD4 cells after COVID-19. Produced via immunoSEQ multiplex PCR; TCRdb's table is partial and in-frame only. Among tens of thousands of clones listed, 73% were seen once. No antigen has been identified for these receptors. Source: CD4+ T cells from PBMCs cultured without peptide, taken after COVID-19 vaccination. These receptors were taken from a human donor who received a COVID-19 vaccine. Both conserved end residues are part of each CDR3. A D gene is named only where the DNA matches it firmly. Clone size is not always given. Where it is, it says once, few, many or a class for expanded clones.

D gene | J gene | V gene | clone size | CDR3 DNA | CDR3 protein
. | TRBJ1-1 | TRBV5-1 | . | TGCGCCAGCAGCTTGTTTCAGGGAGGGACTGAAGCTTTCTTT | CASSLFQGGTEAFF
TRBD1 | TRBJ1-2 | TRBV6-5 | . | TGTGCCAGCAGTTACTCGACAGGGACTAACTATGGCTACACCTTC | CASSYSTGTNYGYTF
TRBD1 | TRBJ1-2 | TRBV3-1/TRBV3-2 | . | TGTGCCAGCAGCCGACAGGGGACAGGGCGAAACTATGGCTACACCTTC | CASSRQGTGRNYGYTF
. | TRBJ1-6 | TRBV5-1 | once | TGCGCCAGCAGCCTGGATACTTATTCACCCCTCCACTTT | CASSLDTYSPLHF
. | TRBJ1-1 | TRBV30 | . | TGTGCCTGGACCACTACGACCGGGCCTGGGGCTTTCTTT | CAWTTTTGPGAFF
TRBD1 | TRBJ1-2 | TRBV5-4 | . | TGTGCCAGCAGCTCGGGGACAGAAACTTACGGCTACACCTTC | CASSSGTETYGYTF
TRBD1 | TRBJ1-2 | TRBV3-1/TRBV3-2 | . | TGTGCCAGCAGCCGTGGGACAGATGGCTACACCTTC | CASSRGTDGYTF
TRBD1 | TRBJ1-4 | TRBV5-1 | . | TGCGCCAGCAGCTTTGACAGGGCCGAAAATGAAAAACTGTTTTTT | CASSFDRAENEKLFF
. | TRBJ1-4 | TRBV5-1 | . | TGCGCCAGCAGCGTGGACAGCTCGGATGAAAAACTGTTTTTT | CASSVDSSDEKLFF
. | TRBJ2-3 | TRBV9 | . | TGTGCCAGCAGCGTAGCTGGAGGGGGCATCGCAGATACGCAGTATTTT | CASSVAGGGIADTQYF
. | TRBJ1-3 | TRBV5-6 | . | TGTGCCAGCAGCTTGGGCAGCGAGGTTTACACCATATATTTT | CASSLGSEVYTIYF
. | TRBJ1-6 | TRBV6-6 | few | TGTGCCAGCTTAGGGGGAGGATATAATTCACCCCTCCACTTT | CASLGGGYNSPLHF
. | TRBJ2-3 | TRBV24-1 | few | TGTGCCACCAGTGACCCACAGGTTTTGGGTACGCAGTATTTT | CATSDPQVLGTQYF
TRBD1 | TRBJ1-3 | TRBV20-1 | . | TGCAGTGCTAGTGGGACAGGGACTGGAAACACCATATATTTT | CSASGTGTGNTIYF
. | TRBJ2-5 | TRBV11-2 | . | TGTGCCAGCAGCACCTACTCAGGGAGCGAGACCCAGTACTTC | CASSTYSGSETQYF
. | TRBJ1-5 | TRBV24-1 | . | TGTGCCACCAGTGATAGCCGGACGGGGGATTTCGAGCCCCAGCATTTT | CATSDSRTGDFEPQHF
TRBD1 | TRBJ1-2 | TRBV2 | . | TGTGCCAGCATCGGCAGGGGGCGGGACTATGGCTACACCTTC | CASIGRGRDYGYTF
TRBD1 | TRBJ2-2 | TRBV5-6 | . | TGTGCCAGCAGCTACGGGACAGGTGATGCGCGGGAGCTGTTTTTT | CASSYGTGDARELFF
. | TRBJ2-6 | TRBV5-6 | . | TGTGCCAGCAGCTTGGTGGGCAGCCCCTCTGGGGCCAACGTCCTGACTTTC | CASSLVGSPSGANVLTF
. | TRBJ2-5 | TRBV3-1/TRBV3-2 | . | TGTGCCAGCAGCCGGGGTAGACAAGAGACCCAGTACTTC | CASSRGRQETQYF
. | TRBJ2-5 | TRBV20-1 | . | TGCAGTGCTAGTTTTCAACAAGAGACCCAGTACTTC | CSASFQQETQYF
TRBD1 | TRBJ1-1 | TRBV6-5 | . | TGTGCCAGCAGTTCCAACAGGGGCACTGAAGCTTTCTTT | CASSSNRGTEAFF
TRBD2 | TRBJ2-2 | TRBV2 | . | TGTGCCAGCAGTGTACTAGCGGGGGCTACCGGGGAGCTGTTTTTT | CASSVLAGATGELFF
TRBD1 | TRBJ2-1 | TRBV30 | . | TGTGCCTGGAGCCACAGGGGAGCCCACAATGAGCAGTTCTTC | CAWSHRGAHNEQFF
. | TRBJ1-5 | TRBV10-3 | . | TGTGCCATCAGCCCCGGACGGGATCAGCCCCAGCATTTT | CAISPGRDQPQHF
. | TRBJ1-1 | TRBV29-1 | . | TGCAGCGTGGTGAGAGTAAACACTGAAGCTTTCTTT | CSVVRVNTEAFF
. | TRBJ1-6 | TRBV6-5 | . | TGTGCCAGCAAGCCCGGTGGTAATTCACCCCTCCACTTT | CASKPGGNSPLHF
TRBD1 | TRBJ1-6 | TRBV5-1 | . | TGCGCCAGCAGGGAGGACAGGCCGTCACCCCTCCACTTT | CASREDRPSPLHF
. | TRBJ1-2 | TRBV11-1 | . | TGTGCCAGCAGCTTACTGAAGAACTATGGCTACACCTTC | CASSLLKNYGYTF
. | TRBJ2-3 | TRBV27 | . | TGTGCCAGCACCCGGGCAGGGAGCACAGATACGCAGTATTTT | CASTRAGSTDTQYF
TRBD1 | TRBJ1-1 | TRBV5-5 | few | TGTGCCAGCAGCCGACCGCCGGGACAGGGAGGGAACACTGAAGCTTTCTTT | CASSRPPGQGGNTEAFF
. | TRBJ1-2 | TRBV4-2 | . | TGTGCCAGCAGCCAAGATAGGAGGACCCAGGGAAGCTATGGCTACACCTTC | CASSQDRRTQGSYGYTF
TRBD1 | TRBJ2-1 | TRBV18 | . | TGTGCCAGCTCACTGGGGACAGGGGGAACCCTATACAATGAGCAGTTCTTC | CASSLGTGGTLYNEQFF
. | TRBJ1-1 | TRBV6-6 | . | TGTGCCAGCAGCCAGACAGGGAACACTGAAGCTTTCTTT | CASSQTGNTEAFF
. | TRBJ1-6 | TRBV6-6 | . | TGTGCCAGCAGTCCCTCCGTGGTTGGCAGCTACTTTTATAATTCACCCCTCCACTTT | CASSPSVVGSYFYNSPLHF
TRBD1 | TRBJ1-5 | TRBV18 | few | TGTGCCAGCTCACAACAGGGGGATCAGCCCCAGCATTTT | CASSQQGDQPQHF
. | TRBJ1-2 | TRBV6-5 | . | TGTGCCAGCAGTCCTGTGGAGACAATCTATGGCTACACCTTC | CASSPVETIYGYTF
. | TRBJ1-5 | TRBV6-1 | . | TGTGCCAGCAGTGATTGGATTAGCAATCAGCCCCAGCATTTT | CASSDWISNQPQHF
. | TRBJ2-5 | TRBV19 | . | TGTGCCAGTAGTATACGGAATCAAGAGACCCAGTACTTC | CASSIRNQETQYF
TRBD2 | TRBJ2-3 | TRBV5-4 | . | TGTGCCAGCAGCCCGGGACTAGCGGGGGTCGCCGATACGCAGTATTTT | CASSPGLAGVADTQYF
. | TRBJ1-1 | TRBV2 | once | TGTGCCAGCAGGGGGGGGAGATTGGGTGAAGCTTTCTTT | CASRGGRLGEAFF
. | TRBJ1-5 | TRBV6-5 | . | TGTGCCAGCGGGGGTTGGGACCAGCCCCAGCATTTT | CASGGWDQPQHF
. | TRBJ1-1 | TRBV18 | . | TGTGCCAGCTCACCAGGGCAGAACACTGAAGCTTTCTTT | CASSPGQNTEAFF
. | TRBJ2-3 | TRBV3-1/TRBV3-2 | once | TGTGCCAGCAGCCTGCTAAGCGTGGGGGGCCGGGCAGATACGCAGTATTTT | CASSLLSVGGRADTQYF
TRBD1 | TRBJ2-5 | TRBV6-2/TRBV6-3 | . | TGTGCCAGCAGCCGCGGTCCCGGGACAGGGGAAGAGACCCAGTACTTC | CASSRGPGTGEETQYF
. | TRBJ1-2 | TRBV4-1 | . | TGCGCCAGCAGCCAAGTGGGTTCGGGGGCCTATGGCTACACCTTC | CASSQVGSGAYGYTF
TRBD1 | TRBJ2-6 | TRBV6-6 | . | TGTGCCAGCAGAAAACAGGGGAACGAGGCCAACGTCCTGACTTTC | CASRKQGNEANVLTF
TRBD1 | TRBJ1-5 | TRBV24-1 | few | TGTGCCACCAGTGATAACAGGGGGCATATCCATCAGCCCCAGCATTTT | CATSDNRGHIHQPQHF
. | TRBJ1-1 | TRBV5-1 | . | TGCGCCAGCAGCTTGGACAGATTGAACACTGAAGCTTTCTTT | CASSLDRLNTEAFF
. | TRBJ1-6 | TRBV6-1 | few | TGTGCCAGCAGTGACGAGGTTTCACCCCTCCACTTT | CASSDEVSPLHF
TRBD1 | TRBJ1-2 | TRBV7-2 | . | TGTGCCAGCAGCATACAGGGGAACTATGGCTACACCTTC | CASSIQGNYGYTF
. | TRBJ2-2 | TRBV7-6 | . | TGTGCCAGCAGCTCTAGGCTGACGGGGGGCAACACCGGGGAGCTGTTTTTT | CASSSRLTGGNTGELFF
TRBD2 | TRBJ2-5 | TRBV27 | once | TGTGCCAGCAGTTTATTGGGGGCGGGGGGGCAAGAGACCCAGTACTTC | CASSLLGAGGQETQYF
. | TRBJ2-5 | TRBV2 | . | TGTGCCAGCAGCGATAATATTAGGAAGACCCAGTACTTC | CASSDNIRKTQYF
TRBD2 | TRBJ2-3 | TRBV4-3 | . | TGCGCCAGCAGCCGATTAGCGGGGGGTTTGGGCACAGATACGCAGTATTTT | CASSRLAGGLGTDTQYF
. | TRBJ2-5 | TRBV5-1 | . | TGCGCCAGCAGCTCCCCCGGGTCCAAAGAGACCCAGTACTTC | CASSSPGSKETQYF
TRBD1 | TRBJ1-4 | TRBV4-1 | . | TGCGCCAGCAGCCAAGACAGGGGGCGCGAAAAACTGTTTTTT | CASSQDRGREKLFF
. | TRBJ1-2 | TRBV6-5 | . | TGTGCCAGCAGATACGCACAACACGGGGGCGTTGGCTACACCTTC | CASRYAQHGGVGYTF
. | TRBJ1-4 | TRBV7-2 | . | TGTGCCAGCAGCTCCTTCGGGTATGAAAAACTGTTTTTT | CASSSFGYEKLFF